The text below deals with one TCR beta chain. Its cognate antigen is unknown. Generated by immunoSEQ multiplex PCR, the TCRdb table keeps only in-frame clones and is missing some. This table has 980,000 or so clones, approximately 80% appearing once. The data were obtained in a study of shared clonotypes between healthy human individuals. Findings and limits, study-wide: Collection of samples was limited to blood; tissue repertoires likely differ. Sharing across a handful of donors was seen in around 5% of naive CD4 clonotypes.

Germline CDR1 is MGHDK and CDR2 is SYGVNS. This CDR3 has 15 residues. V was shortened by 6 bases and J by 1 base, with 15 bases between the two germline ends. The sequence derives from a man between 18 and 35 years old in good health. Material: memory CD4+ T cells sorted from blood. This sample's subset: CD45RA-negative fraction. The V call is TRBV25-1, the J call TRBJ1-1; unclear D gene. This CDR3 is CASSPDTVGNTEAFF. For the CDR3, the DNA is TGTGCCAGCAGCCCCGATACGGTCGGGAACACTGAAGCTTTCTTT.